This T cell receptor beta chain was retrieved from a study of T cell changes during pregnancy in multiple sclerosis. The data were produced by immunoSEQ multiplex PCR, yet TCRdb's version contains in-frame clones alone and is incomplete. In the table there are about 79,000 clones, around 95% of which are singletons. In germline, CDR1 is SGHTA, CDR2 FQGNSA. V gave up 5 bases and J gave up 7 bases; unmatched junction bases: 16. The length of the CDR3 is 16 residues. The sequencing here drew on peripheral blood, taken in the second trimester of pregnancy. The J gene is TRBJ1-2, the V gene TRBV7-2; 7 nucleotides align to TRBD1. This receptor was obtained from a female donor in good health, enrolled as a control in a pregnancy study. CDR3 region: CASSPREGGEGVGYTF. DNA for the CDR3: TGTGCCAGCAGCCCCAGGGAAGGGGGCGAAGGGGTTGGCTACACCTTC.